This T cell receptor (beta chain) was captured by sequencing in a study of cytomegalovirus exposure and HLA in healthy donors (dated by TCRdb to 2016 to 2017). With respect to the entire study: According to a later analysis, the 120 validation repertoires were produced on the same platform as the roughly 600 repertoires of the first cohort. To predict cytomegalovirus infection status, the study brought together high-throughput TCR immunosequencing, statistical association of individual TCRs with disease status, and machine learning. The aim of the study was to test whether cataloging public T cell receptors could identify signatures of past pathogen exposure. Besides the first cohort of 500 to 700 subjects, a separate validation cohort made up of about 120 different subjects was used. The full study reports these points: In vitro tests confirmed that a few of the cytomegalovirus-associated TCR beta chains recognize cytomegalovirus antigens. All 120 or so repertoires were used to score co-occurrence in the validation cohort in a later analysis, because that analysis had no HLA typing for the cohort. The classifier was reported to diagnose cytomegalovirus status with high specificity and sensitivity in both the original and validation cohorts. A total of 150 to 200 TCR beta chains were listed by the study as associated with cytomegalovirus. The authors suggested that the approach could potentially be generalized to other disease states and immunological phenotypes. Subsequent analysis determined that TCRs grouped into clusters in the first cohort also showed a tendency toward co-occurrence across the roughly 120 validation repertoires, and approximately 93% of cluster scores exceeded 0. Most TCR sequences were seen in very few donors, while some public TCRs were found in many individuals.

The donors were included in the validation cohort of 130 or so subjects, a group kept apart from the roughly 670-subject first cohort. CDR1 SGHRS and CDR2 YFSETQ are derived from the germline V gene. The CDR3 spans 16 residues, from the cysteine through the phenylalanine. Of the read, only the CDR3 DNA is kept; its 48 bases are in frame from base 1. V and J lose 3 bases and 3 bases, and a span of 16 bases separates them. In regard to this clone: No antigen is known for it. Base qualities were left out, and no much larger clone turns up one base away.

The library was produced with the immunoSEQ multiplex PCR assay. The authors' pipeline ran thus. To diagnose cytomegalovirus status from the catalog of TCR beta chain sequences, a statistical classification framework was built. TCRdb stores this immuneACCESS table with in-frame sequences only. Part of the clones is absent; in the studies checked, under half of the shortfall reflects unresolved V genes, and no reason is known for the rest. The DNA was the basis for D and trimming; V, J and clone size are from that table. The sample has 90,000 to 100,000 clones on record, 85% to 95% of them singletons. 1.1% of the sample goes to the ten largest clones.

Recombination connected TRBV5-1 to TRBJ1-3; D gene: possibly TRBD1, on 5 matching bases. This clonotype originated in a young woman in good health and CMV-seropositive. The sequenced sample was PBMCs. The CDR3 in this case is CASSSDNRTGGNTIYF. The nucleotide sequence reads TGCGCCAGCAGCTCGGACAACCGAACGGGTGGAAACACCATATATTTT. The reference TRBV5-1 and TRBJ1-3 proteins fill in what lies around the CDR3, so the full variable domain reads KAGVTQTPRYLIKTRGQQVTLSCSPISGHRSVSWYQQTPGQGLQFLFEYFSETQRNKGNFPGRFSGRQFSNSRSEMNVSTLELGDSALYLCASSSDNRTGGNTIYFGEGSWLTVV.